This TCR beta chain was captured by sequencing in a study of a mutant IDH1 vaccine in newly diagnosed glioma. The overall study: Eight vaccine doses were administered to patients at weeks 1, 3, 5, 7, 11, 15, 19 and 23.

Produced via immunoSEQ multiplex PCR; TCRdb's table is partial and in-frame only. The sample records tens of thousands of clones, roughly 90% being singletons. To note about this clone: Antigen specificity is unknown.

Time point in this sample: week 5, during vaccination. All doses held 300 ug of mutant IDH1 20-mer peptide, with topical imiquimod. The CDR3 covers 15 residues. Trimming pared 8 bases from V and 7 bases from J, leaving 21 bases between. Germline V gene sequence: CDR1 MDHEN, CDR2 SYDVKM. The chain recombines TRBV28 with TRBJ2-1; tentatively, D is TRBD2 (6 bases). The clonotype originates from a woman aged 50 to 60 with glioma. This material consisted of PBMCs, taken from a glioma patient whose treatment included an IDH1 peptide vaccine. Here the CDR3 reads CASLFAGGVRNEQFF. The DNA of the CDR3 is TGTGCCAGCCTTTTCGCCGGGGGAGTGAGGAATGAGCAGTTCTTC.